This T cell receptor beta chain was observed in a study of blood T cell repertoires in COVID-19. Study-level information: PBMCs, B-cell-depleted T cells, or T cells were the source of the cDNA or gDNA that made up the material.

CDR3 size: 14 residues. V lost 0 bases and J lost 6, with 13 bases in between. Germline values: CDR1 SGHRS, CDR2 YFSETQ. Authors' analysis steps: Scientists estimated how many nucleated cells there were by amplifying reference gene primers. Measured with immunoSEQ multiplex PCR; TCRdb has only the in-frame clones, and not every one. V, J and clone size were drawn from that table, and D and trimming were deduced from the DNA. The repertoire has hundreds of thousands of clones, about four fifths of them found once; the top ten carry approximately 7.5%. V gene TRBV5-1 combines with J gene TRBJ2-7, with D tentatively TRBD2 (7 bases). This receptor was obtained from an elderly woman with COVID-19, enrolled during active disease. The sample consisted of peripheral blood. CDR3 protein: CASSLVAGAVEQYF. Here the CDR3 DNA reads TGCGCCAGCAGCTTGGTTGCGGGGGCAGTCGAGCAGTACTTC.